A single sample is the source of the 21 T cell receptor beta chains below, sequenced in a study of CD8 T cells in ankylosing spondylitis. TCRdb re-called the 5' RACE reads through MiXCR, storing one row per CDR3 protein. The sample shows roughly 160,000 distinct CDR3 sequences, around 8.9% of them seen only once. Sequencing was done on a sample of blood, either unsorted or a sorted T cell fraction (not recorded which). These receptors originate from a female donor with ankylosing spondylitis or in good health (not recorded which).

The genes are TRBV13 and TRBJ2-2; D uncertain. Germline V gene lookup returns CDR1 PRHDT and CDR2 FYEKMQ (reference sequence). V dropped 5 bases and J dropped 1 base, with 11 bases sitting between them. CDR3 length: 15 residues. The CDR3 DNA reads TGTGCCAGCAGCCCGCAACAGTTGAACACCGGGGAGCTGTTTTTT. It yields the protein CASSPQQLNTGELFF. The variable domain in full, completed from reference TRBV13 and TRBJ2-2, reads AAGVIQSPRHLIKEKRETATLKCYPIPRHDTVYWYQQGPGQDPQFLISFYEKMQSDKGSIPDRFSAQQFSDYHSELNMSSLELGDSALYFCASSPQQLNTGELFFGEGSRLTVL.

This chain joins TRBV2 and TRBJ2-5; the D gene is possibly TRBD2 (7 bases). CDR1 and CDR2 (germline): SNHLY, FYNNEI. Trimming took 4 bases from V and 5 from J, leaving 17 bases between them. This CDR3 is 15 amino acids long. The CDR3 sequence: CASSVASGGGETQYF. Here the CDR3 DNA reads TGTGCCAGCAGTGTCGCTAGCGGAGGGGGGGAGACCCAGTACTTC.

This clonotype was seen ten or more times. The V gene is TRBV29-1, the J gene TRBJ2-3; 10 bases agree with TRBD1. The J segment lost 3 bases and the V segment lost 8 bases, leaving 11 bases of the junction unmatched. CDR1 is SQVTM, CDR2 ANQGSEA, per germline. CDR3 length: 15 amino acids. The DNA of the CDR3 is TGCAGCTACGCCGGGACAGGGGAGGAAACAGATACGCAGTATTTT. Its protein product is CSYAGTGEETDTQYF.

This clonotype was found once. A much more abundant neighbour one base away suggests this may be a read error. The chain joins TRBV10-3 to TRBJ2-1; 7 bases fit TRBD1. The CDR3 consists of 13 residues. Germline V gene sequence: CDR1 ENHRY, CDR2 SYGVKD. V trimming: 11 bases; J trimming: 6 bases; junction bases outside the gene matches: 10. This CDR3 reads CAVDRVARNEQFF. The CDR3 coding sequence is TGTGCCGTCGACAGGGTAGCCCGCAATGAGCAGTTCTTC.

The V gene is TRBV20-1, the J gene TRBJ2-7; TRBD2 is a possible D gene (7 bases). Per germline, CDR1 DFQATT and CDR2 SNEGSKA (reference sequence). V was shortened by 3 bases and J by 0 bases, with 18 bases between the two germline ends. CDR3 size: 16 residues. This chain's CDR3 is CSASHPSGTYSYEQYF. The CDR3 nucleotides are TGCAGTGCTAGCCATCCAAGCGGGACATACTCCTACGAGCAGTACTTC.

This clonotype was counted many times. The chain carries TRBV20-1 and TRBJ1-5; 7 bases line up with TRBD1. Germline trimming cut 5 bases from V and 4 bases from J; bases unmatched to any gene: 5. Germline V gene sequence: CDR1 DFQATT, CDR2 SNEGSKA (reference sequence). The CDR3 length is 13 residues. The CDR3 spells CSAPQGPNQPQHF. CDR3 sequence (DNA): TGCAGTGCTCCACAGGGGCCGAATCAGCCCCAGCATTTT.

In nucleotides, the CDR3 is TGTGCCAGTAGTCCCATACTTGGCACAGATACGCAGTATTTT. It codes for CASSPILGTDTQYF. This chain uses TRBV19 with TRBJ2-3, with no clear D. Germline loops: CDR1 LNHDA, CDR2 SQIVND (reference sequence). V shed 5 bases and J shed 1 base, with 10 bases lying between them. The CDR3 totals 14 residues.

This clonotype appeared many times. The chain combines TRBV3-1 with TRBJ1-2, with 9 bases aligning to TRBD1. V dropped 0 bases and J dropped 7; count of bases not matched to a gene: 6. Germline lookup yields CDR1 LGHDT and CDR2 YNNKEL (reference sequence). The CDR3 spans 15 residues. The CDR3 loop is CASSQDGDRVRGYTF. The CDR3, as DNA: TGTGCCAGCAGCCAAGATGGGGACAGGGTGCGTGGCTACACCTTC.

This clonotype was seen repeatedly, ten times or more. The V gene is TRBV20-1, the J gene TRBJ2-1; D not resolved. The germline V gene encodes CDR1 DFQATT and CDR2 SNEGSKA (reference sequence). V was shortened by 2 bases and J by 5 bases, with 10 bases between the two germline ends. The CDR3 runs 13 residues. Here the CDR3 reads CSARSDANNEQFF. The CDR3 DNA is TGCAGTGCTAGATCTGACGCAAACAATGAGCAGTTCTTC.

The table lists this clonotype with a few counts. V and J are TRBV18 and TRBJ2-1, with a tentative D call TRBD1 (5 bases). CDR3 size: 12 residues. The germline V and J ends were trimmed by 3 bases and 10 bases, with 10 bases remaining between them. Per germline, CDR1 KGHSH and CDR2 LQKENI. The chain's CDR3 is CASSPRGREQFF. Written as DNA, the CDR3 is TGTGCCAGCTCACCTAGGGGTAGGGAGCAGTTCTTC.

The chain links TRBV10-3 to TRBJ1-2; no firm D call. The V end lost 0 bases, the J end lost 4 bases, and 15 bases lay between the germline ends. Germline V gives CDR1 ENHRY, CDR2 SYGVKD. The CDR3 runs to 16 residues. CDR3 bases: TGTGCCATCAGTGAGTCGGTCTCGACTGCTGTCTATGGCTACACCTTC. This codes for CAISESVSTAVYGYTF.

This clonotype came up a few times. The chain has TRBV19 and TRBJ2-7, with 12 bases identical to TRBD2. Per the germline V gene, CDR1 is LNHDA and CDR2 is SQIVND (reference sequence). The V segment lost 4 bases and the J segment 4 bases; nucleotides outside the gene matches: 5. The CDR3 is made up of 15 amino acids. The CDR3 loop is CASSTTSGRRYEQYF. The CDR3 DNA is TGTGCCAGTAGTACAACTAGCGGGAGGAGGTACGAGCAGTACTTC. Full variable domain (rest looked up from reference TRBV19 and TRBJ2-7): DGGITQSPKYLFRKEGQNVTLSCEQNLNHDAMYWYRQDPGQGLRLIYYSQIVNDFQKGDIAEGYSVSREKKESFPLTVTSAQKNPTAFYLCASSTTSGRRYEQYFGPGTRLTVT.

This clonotype was counted at least ten times. This chain links TRBV5-6 with TRBJ2-1, with D perhaps being TRBD1 or TRBD2 (6 bases each). V lost 4 bases and J lost 2, with 19 bases in between. There are 17 residues in the CDR3. Germline V gene sequence: CDR1 SGHDT, CDR2 YYEEEE. The CDR3 is CASSLKLRRGAYNEQFF. DNA of the CDR3: TGTGCCAGCAGCCTGAAACTCCGGAGGGGGGCCTACAATGAGCAGTTCTTC. Full variable domain (rest looked up from reference TRBV5-6 and TRBJ2-1): DAGVTQSPTHLIKTRGQQVTLRCSPKSGHDTVSWYQQALGQGPQFIFQYYEEEERQRGNFPDRFSGHQFPNYSSELNVNALLLGDSALYLCASSLKLRRGAYNEQFFGPGTRLTVL.

Ten or more counts support this clonotype. The chain combines TRBV24-1 with TRBJ2-1, with TRBD2 matching over 10 bases. Germline lookup yields CDR1 KGHDR and CDR2 SFDVKD. The CDR3 consists of 16 residues. V shed 1 base, J shed 9 bases, and the junction held 8 bases outside the gene matches. The CDR3 nucleotides read TGTGCCACCAGTGATTTCGGTAGCGGGAGGCGTGGTGAGCAGTTCTTC. This sequence encodes CATSDFGSGRRGEQFF.

The rearrangement uses TRBV2 and TRBJ2-5; D might be TRBD1 or TRBD2, each matching 5 bases. In germline, CDR1 is SNHLY, CDR2 FYNNEI. V lost 1 base, J lost 7 bases, and 7 bases lay in between. The CDR3 is 12 residues long. CDR3 loop: CASSEEGRTQYF. CDR3 coding DNA: TGTGCCAGCAGTGAAGAGGGGAGGACCCAGTACTTC.

This sequence joins TRBV5-6 and TRBJ2-1; the D gene could be TRBD1 or TRBD2 (5 bases each). The CDR3 is 12 amino acids. Germline V CDR1 and CDR2: SGHDT, YYEEEE. Between the trimmed V and J ends, which lost 4 bases and 11 bases, there was a span of 13 bases. CDR3 nucleotides: TGTGCCAGCAGCCTGGGGGATAATAAGCAGTTCTTC. Translation: CASSLGDNKQFF.

The J gene is TRBJ2-7, the V gene TRBV27; maybe TRBD2 (6 bases). Trimming removed 2 bases from V and 3 bases from J, with 11 bases in between. There are 14 residues in the CDR3. CDR1 MNHEY and CDR2 SMNVEV come from the germline V gene (reference sequence). CDR3 DNA sequence: TGTGCCAGCAGTTTACGGGGGAGCCTCTACGAGCAGTACTTC. Protein product: CASSLRGSLYEQYF.

This clonotype was seen a handful of times. CDR3: CASSAPGLNQPQHF. The CDR3 DNA follows: TGTGCCAGCAGCGCGCCAGGACTGAATCAGCCCCAGCATTTT. J is TRBJ1-5 and V is TRBV7-9; no definite D call. The V gene's germline CDR1 is SEHNR and CDR2 FQNEAQ (reference sequence). The CDR3 is made up of 14 amino acids. V dropped 5 bases and J dropped 4 bases, with 12 bases sitting between them.

The V call is TRBV9, the J call TRBJ2-5, with a possible D match to TRBD2 (6 bases). Trimming cost V 0 bases and J 4 bases, with 13 bases left between them. The CDR3 loop spans 15 amino acids. Germline CDR1 is SGDLS and CDR2 is YYNGEE. The CDR3 is CASSVDGSGRETQYF. Written as DNA, the CDR3 is TGTGCCAGCAGCGTAGATGGCAGCGGGCGAGAGACCCAGTACTTC.

V is TRBV12-3 or TRBV12-4 and J is TRBJ2-2; D ambiguous. The CDR3 has 11 residues. With 7 bases removed from V and 5 bases from J, the gap between germline ends came to 5 bases. As DNA, the CDR3 is TGTGCCAGCACCCCTACCGGGGAGCTGTTTTTT. Translation gives CASTPTGELFF.

CDR3 sequence: CASSGRLAGGPPHEQFF. The CDR3 DNA sequence: TGTGCCAGCAGCGGAAGACTAGCGGGAGGGCCCCCCCATGAGCAGTTCTTC. The chain couples TRBV7-8 to TRBJ2-1; 14 nucleotides agree with TRBD2. Germline loops: CDR1 SGHVS, CDR2 FQNEAQ. V shed 5 bases and J 8 bases; nucleotides not matched to a gene: 11. CDR3 length: 17 residues.